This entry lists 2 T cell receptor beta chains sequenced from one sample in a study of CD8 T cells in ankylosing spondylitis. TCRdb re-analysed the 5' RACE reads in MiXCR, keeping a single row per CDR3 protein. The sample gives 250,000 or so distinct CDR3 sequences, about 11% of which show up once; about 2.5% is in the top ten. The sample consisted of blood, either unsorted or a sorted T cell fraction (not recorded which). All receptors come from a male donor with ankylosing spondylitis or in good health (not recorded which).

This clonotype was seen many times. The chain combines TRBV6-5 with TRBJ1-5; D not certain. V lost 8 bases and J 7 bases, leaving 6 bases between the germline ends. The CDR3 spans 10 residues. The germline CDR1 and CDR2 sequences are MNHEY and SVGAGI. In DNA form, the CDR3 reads TGTGCCAGCGGTAGGCAGCCCCAGCATTTT. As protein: CASGRQPQHF.

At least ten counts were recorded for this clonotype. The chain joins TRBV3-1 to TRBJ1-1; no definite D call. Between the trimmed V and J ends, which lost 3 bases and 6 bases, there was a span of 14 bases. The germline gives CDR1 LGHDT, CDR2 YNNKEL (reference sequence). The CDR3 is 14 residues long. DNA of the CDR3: TGTGCCAGCAGCCATGGAGGAGGTCGGGCTGAAGCTTTCTTT. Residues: CASSHGGGRAEAFF.